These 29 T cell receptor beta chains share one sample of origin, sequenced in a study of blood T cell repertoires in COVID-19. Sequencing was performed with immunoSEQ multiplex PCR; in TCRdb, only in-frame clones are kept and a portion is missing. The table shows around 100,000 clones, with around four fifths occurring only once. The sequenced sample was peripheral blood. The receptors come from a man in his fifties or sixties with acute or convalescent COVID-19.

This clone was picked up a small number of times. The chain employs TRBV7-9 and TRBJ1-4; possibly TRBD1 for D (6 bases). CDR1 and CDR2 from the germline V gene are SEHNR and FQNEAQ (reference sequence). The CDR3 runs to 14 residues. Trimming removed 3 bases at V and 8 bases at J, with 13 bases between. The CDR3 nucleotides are TGTGCCAGCAGCTTCACAGGGCCGGGGGAAAAACTGTTTTTT. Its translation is CASSFTGPGEKLFF.

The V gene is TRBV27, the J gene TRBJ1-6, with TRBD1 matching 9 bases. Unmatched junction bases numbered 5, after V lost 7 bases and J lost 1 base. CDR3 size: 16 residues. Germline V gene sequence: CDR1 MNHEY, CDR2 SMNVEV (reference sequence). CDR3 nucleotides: TGTGCCAGCACCCCACAGGGGGCGTCCTATAATTCACCCCTCCACTTT. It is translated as CASTPQGASYNSPLHF.

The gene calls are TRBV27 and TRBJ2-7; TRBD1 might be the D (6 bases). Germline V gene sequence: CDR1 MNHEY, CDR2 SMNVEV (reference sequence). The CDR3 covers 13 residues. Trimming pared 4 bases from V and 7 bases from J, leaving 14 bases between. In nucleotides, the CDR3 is TGTGCCAGCAGTTCAAACAGGGTGTGGGAGCAGTACTTC. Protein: CASSSNRVWEQYF.

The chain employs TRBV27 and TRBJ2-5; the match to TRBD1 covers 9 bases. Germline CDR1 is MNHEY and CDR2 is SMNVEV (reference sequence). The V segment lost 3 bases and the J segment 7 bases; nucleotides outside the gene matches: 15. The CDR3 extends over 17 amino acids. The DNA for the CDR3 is TGTGCCAGCAGTTTCACTAACCCGGGACAGGGAGTGGGGACCCAGTACTTC. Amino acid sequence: CASSFTNPGQGVGTQYF.

CDR3 sequence: CASSSGGAGPYGYTF. The DNA of the CDR3 is TGTGCCAGCAGCTCGGGGGGCGCCGGCCCTTATGGCTACACCTTC. The chain is built from TRBV6-2 or TRBV6-3 and TRBJ1-2, with D possibly TRBD1 on 6 matching bases. The V gene's germline CDR1 is MNHEY and CDR2 SVGEGT. The CDR3 is made up of 15 amino acids. V dropped 6 bases and J dropped 5 bases, with 19 bases sitting between them.

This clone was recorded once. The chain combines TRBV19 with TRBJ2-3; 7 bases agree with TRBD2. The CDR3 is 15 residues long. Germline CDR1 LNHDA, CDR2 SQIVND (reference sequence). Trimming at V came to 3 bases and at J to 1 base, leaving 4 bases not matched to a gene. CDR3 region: CASSIGGGRTDTQYF. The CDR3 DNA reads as TGTGCCAGTAGTATTGGGGGGGGTCGCACAGATACGCAGTATTTT.

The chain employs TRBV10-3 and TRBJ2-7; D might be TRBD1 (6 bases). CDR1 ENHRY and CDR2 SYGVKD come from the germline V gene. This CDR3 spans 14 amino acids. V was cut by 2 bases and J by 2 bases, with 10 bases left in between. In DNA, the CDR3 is TGTGCCATCAGTGAGGGGACAATTGCCTACGAGCAGTACTTC. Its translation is CAISEGTIAYEQYF.

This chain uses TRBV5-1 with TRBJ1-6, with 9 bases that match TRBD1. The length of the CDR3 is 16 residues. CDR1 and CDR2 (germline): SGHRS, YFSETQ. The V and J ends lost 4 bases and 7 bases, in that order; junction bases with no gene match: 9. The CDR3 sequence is CASSRTRTGENSPLHF. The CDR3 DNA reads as TGCGCCAGCAGCAGGACTCGGACAGGGGAAAATTCACCCCTCCACTTT.

CDR3 loop: CAWSVQGRGLSGYTF. The CDR3 DNA follows: TGTGCCTGGAGTGTACAGGGCAGGGGGCTATCTGGCTACACCTTC. V and J are TRBV30 and TRBJ1-2; 8 nucleotides match TRBD1. This CDR3 is 15 amino acids long. Germline-derived CDR1 and CDR2 are GTSNPN and SVGIG (reference sequence). With 0 bases clipped from V and 7 bases from J, the junction kept 10 bases outside the gene matches.

In nucleotides, the CDR3 is TGCGCCAGCAGCTTGTTGGGGACAGGGGTTCCTTCCTATAATTCACCCCTCCACTTT. This translates into CASSLLGTGVPSYNSPLHF. The V and J genes are TRBV5-1 and TRBJ1-6; 10 bases map to TRBD1. This CDR3 comprises 19 residues. CDR1 and CDR2 from the germline V gene are SGHRS and YFSETQ. V lost 1 base, J lost 1 base, and 8 bases stayed unmatched.

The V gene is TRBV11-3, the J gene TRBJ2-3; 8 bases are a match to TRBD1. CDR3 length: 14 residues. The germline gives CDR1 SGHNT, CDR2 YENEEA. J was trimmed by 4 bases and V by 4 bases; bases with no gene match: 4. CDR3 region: CASSWTGFPDTQYF. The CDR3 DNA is TGTGCCAGCAGCTGGACAGGGTTTCCAGATACGCAGTATTTT.

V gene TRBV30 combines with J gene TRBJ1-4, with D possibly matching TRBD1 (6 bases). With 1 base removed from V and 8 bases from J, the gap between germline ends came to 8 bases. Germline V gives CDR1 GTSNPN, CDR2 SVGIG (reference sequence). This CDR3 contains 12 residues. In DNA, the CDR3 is TGTGCCTGGAGTGGGACAGCCGAAAAACTGTTTTTT. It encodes CAWSGTAEKLFF.

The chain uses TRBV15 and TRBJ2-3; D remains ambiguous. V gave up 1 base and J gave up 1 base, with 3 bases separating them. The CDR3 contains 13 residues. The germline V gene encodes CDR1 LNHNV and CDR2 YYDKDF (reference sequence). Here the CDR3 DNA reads TGTGCCACCAGCAGAGGAGGCACAGATACGCAGTATTTT. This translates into CATSRGGTDTQYF.

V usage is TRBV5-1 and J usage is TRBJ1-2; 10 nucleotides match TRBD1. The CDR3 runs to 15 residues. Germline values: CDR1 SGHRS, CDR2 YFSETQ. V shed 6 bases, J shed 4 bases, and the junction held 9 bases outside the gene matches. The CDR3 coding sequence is TGCGCCAGCACAATCGGGGACAGGGGTATCTATGGCTACACCTTC. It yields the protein CASTIGDRGIYGYTF.

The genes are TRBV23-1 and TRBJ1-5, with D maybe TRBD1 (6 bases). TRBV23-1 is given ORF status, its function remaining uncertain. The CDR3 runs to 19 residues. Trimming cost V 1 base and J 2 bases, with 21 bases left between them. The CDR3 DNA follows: TGCGCCAGCAGTCAATGTCCTTCGGGGTCCCCAGGGGGCAATCAGCCCCAGCATTTT. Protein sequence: CASSQCPSGSPGGNQPQHF.

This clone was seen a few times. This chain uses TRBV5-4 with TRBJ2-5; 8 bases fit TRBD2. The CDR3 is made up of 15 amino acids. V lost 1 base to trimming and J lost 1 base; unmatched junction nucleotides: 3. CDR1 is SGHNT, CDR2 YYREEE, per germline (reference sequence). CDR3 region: CASSLRRGVQETQYF. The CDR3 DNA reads TGTGCCAGCAGCTTGCGGCGGGGGGTCCAAGAGACCCAGTACTTC.

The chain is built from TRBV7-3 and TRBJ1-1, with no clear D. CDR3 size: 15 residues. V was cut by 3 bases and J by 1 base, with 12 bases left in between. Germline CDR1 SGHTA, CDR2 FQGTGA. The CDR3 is CASSLIRLSNTEAFF. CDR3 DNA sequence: TGTGCCAGCAGCTTGATTAGACTTTCGAACACTGAAGCTTTCTTT.

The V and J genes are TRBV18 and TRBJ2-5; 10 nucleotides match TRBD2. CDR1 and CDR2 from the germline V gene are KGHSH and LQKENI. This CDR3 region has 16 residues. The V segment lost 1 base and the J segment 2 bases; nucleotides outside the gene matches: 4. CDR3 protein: CASSPLAGGKQETQYF. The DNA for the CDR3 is TGTGCCAGCTCACCACTAGCGGGAGGCAAACAAGAGACCCAGTACTTC.

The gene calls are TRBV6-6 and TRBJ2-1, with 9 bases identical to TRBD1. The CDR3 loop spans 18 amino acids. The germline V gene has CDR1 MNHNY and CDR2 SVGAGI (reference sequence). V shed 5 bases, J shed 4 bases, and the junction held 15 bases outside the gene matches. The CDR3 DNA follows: TGTGCCAGCAGTCTACAACGCCCCGGACAGGGGATTTACAATGAGCAGTTCTTC. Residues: CASSLQRPGQGIYNEQFF.

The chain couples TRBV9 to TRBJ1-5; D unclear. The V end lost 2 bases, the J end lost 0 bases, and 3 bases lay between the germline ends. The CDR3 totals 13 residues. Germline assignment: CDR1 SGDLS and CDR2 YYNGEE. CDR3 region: CASSVLSNQPQHF. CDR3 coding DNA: TGTGCCAGCAGCGTCCTTAGCAATCAGCCCCAGCATTTT.

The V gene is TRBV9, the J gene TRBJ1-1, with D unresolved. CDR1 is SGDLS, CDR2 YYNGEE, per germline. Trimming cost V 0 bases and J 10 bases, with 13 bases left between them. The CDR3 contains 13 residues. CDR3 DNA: TGTGCCAGCAGCGTAGCTAGCGGGGATCGAGCTTTCTTT. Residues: CASSVASGDRAFF.

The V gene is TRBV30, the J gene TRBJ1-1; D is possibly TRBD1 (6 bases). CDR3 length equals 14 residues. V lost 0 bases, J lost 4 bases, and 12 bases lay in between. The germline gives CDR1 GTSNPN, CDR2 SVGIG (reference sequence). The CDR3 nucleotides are TGTGCCTGGAGTGTAGTCAGGGGCGGCACTGAAGCTTTCTTT. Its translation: CAWSVVRGGTEAFF. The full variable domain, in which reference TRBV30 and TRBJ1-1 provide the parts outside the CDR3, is SQTIHQWPATLVQPVGSPLSLECTVEGTSNPNLYWYRQAAGRGLQLLFYSVGIGQISSEVPQNLSASRPQDRQFILSSKKLLLSDSGFYLCAWSVVRGGTEAFFGQGTRLTVV.

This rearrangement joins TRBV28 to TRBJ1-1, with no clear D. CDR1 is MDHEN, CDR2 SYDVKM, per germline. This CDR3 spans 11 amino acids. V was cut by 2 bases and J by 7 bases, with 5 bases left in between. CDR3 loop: CASSLRSEAFF. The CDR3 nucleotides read TGTGCCAGCAGTTTAAGGAGTGAAGCTTTCTTT. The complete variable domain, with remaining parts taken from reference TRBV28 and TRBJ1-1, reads DVKVTQSSRYLVKRTGEKVFLECVQDMDHENMFWYRQDPGLGLRLIYFSYDVKMKEKGDIPEGYSVSREKKERFSLILESASTNQTSMYLCASSLRSEAFFGQGTRLTVV.

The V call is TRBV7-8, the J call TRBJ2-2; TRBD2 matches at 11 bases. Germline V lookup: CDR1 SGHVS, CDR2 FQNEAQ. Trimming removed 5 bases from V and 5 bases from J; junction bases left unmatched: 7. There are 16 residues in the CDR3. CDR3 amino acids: CASSPLAGGRTGELFF. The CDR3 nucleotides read TGTGCCAGCAGCCCGTTAGCGGGGGGGCGAACCGGGGAGCTGTTTTTT.

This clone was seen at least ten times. In nucleotides, the CDR3 is TGTGCCAGCAGTACTTTACAGGGAGAAGTTGGCTACACCTTC. It codes for CASSTLQGEVGYTF. The gene calls are TRBV2 and TRBJ1-2; maybe TRBD1 (6 bases). The CDR3 length is 14 residues. The V end lost 5 bases, the J end lost 7 bases, and 17 bases lay between the germline ends. CDR1 is SNHLY and CDR2 is FYNNEI in the germline V gene.

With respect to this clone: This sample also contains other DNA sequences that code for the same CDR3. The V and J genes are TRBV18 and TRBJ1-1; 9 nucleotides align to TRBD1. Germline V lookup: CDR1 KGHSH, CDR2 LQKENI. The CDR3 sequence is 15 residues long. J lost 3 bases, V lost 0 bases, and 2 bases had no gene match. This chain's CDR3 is CASSPPGQGYTEAFF. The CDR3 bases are TGTGCCAGCTCACCACCGGGACAGGGCTACACTGAAGCTTTCTTT.

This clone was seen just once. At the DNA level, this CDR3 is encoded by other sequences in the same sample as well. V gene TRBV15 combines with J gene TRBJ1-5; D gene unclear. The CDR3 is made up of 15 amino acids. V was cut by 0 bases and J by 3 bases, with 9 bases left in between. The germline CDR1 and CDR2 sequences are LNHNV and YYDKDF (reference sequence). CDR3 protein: CATSRDGQDNQPQHF. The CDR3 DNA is TGTGCCACCAGCAGAGATGGGCAGGACAATCAGCCCCAGCATTTT.

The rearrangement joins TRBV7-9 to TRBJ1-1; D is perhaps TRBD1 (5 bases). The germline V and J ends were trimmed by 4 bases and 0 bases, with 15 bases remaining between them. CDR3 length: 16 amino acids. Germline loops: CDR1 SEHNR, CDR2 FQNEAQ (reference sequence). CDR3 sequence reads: CASSSPQTVMNTEAFF. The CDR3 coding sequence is TGTGCCAGCAGCTCCCCCCAGACAGTAATGAACACTGAAGCTTTCTTT.

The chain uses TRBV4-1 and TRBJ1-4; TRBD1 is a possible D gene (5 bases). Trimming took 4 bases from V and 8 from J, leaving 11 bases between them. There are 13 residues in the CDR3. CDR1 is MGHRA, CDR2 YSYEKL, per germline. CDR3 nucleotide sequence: TGCGCCAGCAGCCTTGCCCGGGGGGAAAAACTGTTTTTT. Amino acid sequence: CASSLARGEKLFF.